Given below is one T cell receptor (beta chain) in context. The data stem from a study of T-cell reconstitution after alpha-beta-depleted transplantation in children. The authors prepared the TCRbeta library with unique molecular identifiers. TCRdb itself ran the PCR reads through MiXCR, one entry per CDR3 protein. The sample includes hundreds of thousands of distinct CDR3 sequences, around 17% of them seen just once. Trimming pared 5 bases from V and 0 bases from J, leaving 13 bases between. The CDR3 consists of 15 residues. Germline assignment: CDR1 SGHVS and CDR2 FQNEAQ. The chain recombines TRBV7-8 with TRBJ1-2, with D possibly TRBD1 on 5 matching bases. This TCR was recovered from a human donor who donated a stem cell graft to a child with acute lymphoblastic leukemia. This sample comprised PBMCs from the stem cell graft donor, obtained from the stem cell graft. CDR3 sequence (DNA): TGTGCCAGCAGCCCCCGCAGGGCTACTAACTATGGCTACACCTTC. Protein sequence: CASSPRRATNYGYTF.